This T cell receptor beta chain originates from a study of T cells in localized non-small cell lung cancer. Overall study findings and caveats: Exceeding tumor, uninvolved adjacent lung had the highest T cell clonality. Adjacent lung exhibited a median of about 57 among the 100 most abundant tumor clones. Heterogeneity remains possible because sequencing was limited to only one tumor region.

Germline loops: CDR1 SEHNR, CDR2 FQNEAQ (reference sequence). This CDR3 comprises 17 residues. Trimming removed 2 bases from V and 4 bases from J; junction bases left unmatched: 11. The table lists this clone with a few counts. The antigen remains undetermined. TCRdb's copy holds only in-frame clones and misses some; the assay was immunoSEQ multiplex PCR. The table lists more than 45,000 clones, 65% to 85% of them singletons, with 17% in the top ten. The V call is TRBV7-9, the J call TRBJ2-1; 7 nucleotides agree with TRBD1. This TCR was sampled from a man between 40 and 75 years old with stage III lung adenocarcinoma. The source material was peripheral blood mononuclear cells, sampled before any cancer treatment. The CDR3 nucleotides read TGTGCCAGCAGCTTACCCACTCATGGGGACAGTTACAATGAGCAGTTCTTC. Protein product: CASSLPTHGDSYNEQFF.